This TCR beta chain was identified during a study of vaccination effects on CD4 cells after COVID-19. Looking at the study overall: Two doses of either BNT162b2 or mRNA-1273 were given to each participant.

ViraFEST expansion of antigen-specific CD4+ T cells with viral peptide pools preceded sequencing. With approximately ten days of culture completed, CD4+ T cells were isolated. Neither prior SARS-CoV-2 infection nor positive nucleocapsid antibodies were present in the vaccine recipients. A few million PBMC were seeded per well and grown in the presence of roughly 11 IU/ml IL-2 and 10 ug/ml peptides. Produced via immunoSEQ multiplex PCR; TCRdb's table is partial and in-frame only. The table records more than 30,000 clones, approximately 68% of them present only once. Note on this clone: The antigen is not known.

The sequence was collected from a human donor who received a COVID-19 vaccine. The specimen comprised CD4+ T cells from PBMCs cultured with HCoV-229E spike peptides, sampled before COVID-19 vaccination.

This chain's CDR3 is CSATRANTIYF. Written as DNA, the CDR3 is TGCAGTGCGACCAGGGCGAACACCATATATTTT. This sequence joins TRBV20-1 and TRBJ1-3; D possibly corresponds to TRBD1 (5 bases). Trimming pared 6 bases from V and 7 bases from J, leaving 10 bases between. The CDR3 totals 11 residues. Germline V CDR1 and CDR2: DFQATT, SNEGSKA (reference sequence).